This section outlines one TCR beta chain sequence together with its context. Its target is not known. This sample was taken from a study of T cells in Graves' hyperthyroidism and ophthalmopathy. As for the study in general: Staff took peripheral blood when the initial diagnosis was made, before any treatment began.

TCR beta CDR3 sequences were amplified from RNA transcripts. TCR CDR3 underwent first-round RT-PCR with the HTBI primer set. TCRdb re-derived calls from the multiplex PCR reads in MiXCR, one entry per CDR3 protein. The sample has about 350,000 distinct CDR3 sequences; roughly 20% are singletons. Points from the study as a whole: Most clonotypes expanded in thyroid above 0.001 were likewise present in blood.

Germline V gives CDR1 MNHNS, CDR2 SASEGT. The CDR3 length is 14 residues. V shed 7 bases and J 7 bases; nucleotides not matched to a gene: 7. Material for sequencing was blood. The gene calls are TRBV6-1 and TRBJ1-5, with 10 bases lining up with TRBD1. This clonotype originated in a middle-aged woman with Graves' ophthalmopathy. CDR3 DNA sequence: TGTGCCAGCACGACAGGGGGCGCGTGGCAGCCCCAGCATTTT. Its translation: CASTTGGAWQPQHF.